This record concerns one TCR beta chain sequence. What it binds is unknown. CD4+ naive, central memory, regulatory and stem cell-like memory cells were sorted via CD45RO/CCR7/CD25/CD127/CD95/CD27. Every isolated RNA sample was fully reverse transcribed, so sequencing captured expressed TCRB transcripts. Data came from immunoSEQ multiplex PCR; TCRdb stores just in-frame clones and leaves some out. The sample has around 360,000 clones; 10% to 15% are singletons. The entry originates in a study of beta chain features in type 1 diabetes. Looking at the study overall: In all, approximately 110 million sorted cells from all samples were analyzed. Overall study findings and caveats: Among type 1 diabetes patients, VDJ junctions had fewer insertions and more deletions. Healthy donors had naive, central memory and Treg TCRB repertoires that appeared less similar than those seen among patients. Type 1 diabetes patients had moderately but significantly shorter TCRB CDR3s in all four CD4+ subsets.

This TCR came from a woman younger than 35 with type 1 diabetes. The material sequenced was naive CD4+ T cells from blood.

The CDR3 loop reads CASSLALGGATQYF. Here the CDR3 DNA reads TGTGCCAGCAGCTTAGCGCTAGGGGGGGCTACGCAGTATTTT. The chain joins TRBV7-8 to TRBJ2-3; maybe TRBD2 (7 bases). Germline lookup yields CDR1 SGHVS and CDR2 FQNEAQ. V was pared by 0 bases and J by 8 bases, with 12 bases between. This CDR3 is built from 14 residues.